The 3 T cell receptor beta chains given below trace back to one sample, sequenced in a study of shared clonotypes between healthy human individuals (dated by TCRdb to about 2020). Libraries were prepared through the immunoSEQ multiplex PCR assay. This is the immuneACCESS table as TCRdb keeps it, with only in-frame sequences that have V and J called. A part of the clones is gone; compared with another copy, unresolved V genes explain less than half, and the rest is unexplained. This sample lists about 2.4 million clones; roughly 93% were detected once. Around 0.4% of the sample lies in the top ten. The sample consisted of naive CD4+ T cells from PBMCs. According to the study, the label for this sample's cell subset or site signals: CD45RA+ positively selected. The receptors come from a man aged 18 to 30 in good health. Some clones in this sample may be carry-over from other donors' samples.

V gene TRBV7-2 combines with J gene TRBJ2-1, with 7 bases matching TRBD2. V trimming: 3 bases; J trimming: 5 bases; junction bases outside the gene matches: 10. Germline CDR1 SGHTA, CDR2 FQGNSA. This CDR3 has 16 amino acids. The CDR3 DNA reads as TGTGCCAGCAGCTTGTATGATTTAGCGGGCGACAATGAGCAGTTCTTC. Translating it yields CASSLYDLAGDNEQFF.

The chain combines TRBV7-9 with TRBJ2-1, with 11 bases lining up with TRBD2. CDR3 length: 15 amino acids. The junction had 10 bases not matched to a gene; V was cut back by 6 bases and J by 9 bases. Looked up from germline, CDR1 is SEHNR and CDR2 is FQNEAQ (reference sequence). The CDR3 sequence: CASRITSGSEREQFF. The CDR3 DNA follows: TGTGCCAGCAGAATTACTAGCGGGAGCGAGCGTGAGCAGTTCTTC. The whole variable domain, filled in from reference TRBV7-9 and TRBJ2-1, reads DTGVSQNPRHKITKRGQNVTFRCDPISEHNRLYWYRQTLGQGPEFLTYFQNEAQLEKSRLLSDRFSAERPKGSFSTLEIQRTEQGDSAMYLCASRITSGSEREQFFGPGTRLTVL.

Written as DNA, the CDR3 is TGTGCCTGGAGTGTCAGGGTAGGGGAGACCCAGTACTTC. The encoded protein is CAWSVRVGETQYF. This chain connects TRBV30 to TRBJ2-5; tentative D call: TRBD1 (5 bases). The CDR3 spans 13 residues. V gave up 0 bases and J gave up 5 bases, with 10 bases separating them. Germline CDR1 is GTSNPN and CDR2 is SVGIG (reference sequence).